This T cell receptor beta chain was recovered during a study of cytomegalovirus exposure and HLA in healthy donors. General study findings and limits: No immune exposure information besides CMV serostatus was available. Three chains tied to CMV proved CMV antigen-specific in vitro.

13 Jbeta primers and 60 Vbeta primers were used for the PCR. Source study methods: In a later analysis, of around 83 million unique beta chains, roughly 9.9 million appeared in at least two donors. TCRdb keeps only in-frame clones here, not all; method: immunoSEQ multiplex PCR. That table supplies the V and J calls and clone size; D and trimming were determined from the DNA. This sample has around 150,000 clones, with 72% found just once. In the case of this clone: Its cognate antigen is unknown.

The sequence was collected from a man aged 45 to 65 in good health and CMV-seropositive. Sequencing input: PBMCs.

CDR3 nucleotide sequence: TGCGCCAGCAGTTCACCGGGACAGGGACCAAGGGAGCAGTACTTC. Amino acid sequence: CASSSPGQGPREQYF. The rearrangement links TRBV5-1 to TRBJ2-7; 9 nucleotides agree with TRBD1. The germline V gene has CDR1 SGHRS and CDR2 YFSETQ. The length of the CDR3 is 15 residues. V shed 5 bases, J shed 7 bases, and the junction held 13 bases outside the gene matches.